Each of the 24 T cell receptor beta chains below was sequenced from the same sample in a study of blood T cell repertoires in COVID-19. The table came from immunoSEQ multiplex PCR; TCRdb's copy has only in-frame clones and leaves some out. The sample holds fewer than 250,000 clones, 82% seen once. The sample consisted of peripheral blood. The receptors originated from a woman aged 55-69 years with COVID-19, enrolled during active disease.

The rearrangement joins TRBV15 to TRBJ1-2; a weak D match, TRBD1 (5 bases). Trimming removed 0 bases from V and 4 bases from J, with 12 bases in between. The germline V gene has CDR1 LNHNV and CDR2 YYDKDF (reference sequence). The CDR3 loop spans 15 amino acids. CDR3 DNA: TGTGCCACCAGCAGAGAGGGTACGACAGCCTATGGCTACACCTTC. The encoded protein is CATSREGTTAYGYTF.

V gene TRBV4-1 combines with J gene TRBJ2-3; 15 bases agree with TRBD2. The V gene end was trimmed by 3 bases and the J gene end by 2 bases; junction bases not matched to a gene: 9. The CDR3 is 19 amino acids. Germline V CDR1 and CDR2: MGHRA, YSYEKL. The CDR3 loop reads CASSHPGLAGGLDTDTQYF. The CDR3 DNA reads as TGCGCCAGCAGCCACCCCGGACTAGCGGGAGGGCTGGACACAGATACGCAGTATTTT.

This chain joins TRBV7-6 and TRBJ2-7; D is uncertain. Per germline, CDR1 SGHVS and CDR2 FNYEAQ. V lost 1 base and J 3 bases, leaving 7 bases between the germline ends. The CDR3 extends over 13 amino acids. The CDR3 DNA reads TGTGCCAGCAGCTTAGAAAACAGCTACGAGCAGTACTTC. Translation gives CASSLENSYEQYF.

The V call is TRBV19, the J call TRBJ2-2; 10 nucleotides match TRBD2. This CDR3 has 15 residues. Trimming cost V 4 bases and J 6 bases; bases outside gene matches: 5. Germline CDR1 and CDR2: LNHDA and SQIVND (reference sequence). The CDR3 sequence is CASSTPGLASGELFF. In DNA form, the CDR3 reads TGTGCCAGTAGTACACCGGGACTAGCGTCCGGGGAGCTGTTTTTT. The full variable domain, with the rest looked up from reference TRBV19 and TRBJ2-2, is DGGITQSPKYLFRKEGQNVTLSCEQNLNHDAMYWYRQDPGQGLRLIYYSQIVNDFQKGDIAEGYSVSREKKESFPLTVTSAQKNPTAFYLCASSTPGLASGELFFGEGSRLTVL.

V and J are TRBV19 and TRBJ1-5; a weak D match, TRBD1 (5 bases). Germline CDR1 reads LNHDA; CDR2 reads SQIVND (reference sequence). The CDR3 runs to 16 residues. V was shortened by 3 bases and J by 2 bases, with 14 bases between the two germline ends. DNA for the CDR3: TGTGCCAGTAGTATTAATTGGGGAGGGGGCAATCAGCCCCAGCATTTT. This encodes CASSINWGGGNQPQHF.

In this sample, this clone turned up once. The V and J genes are TRBV9 and TRBJ2-2; no reliable D call. V lost 1 base and J 0 bases, leaving 7 bases between the germline ends. In germline, CDR1 is SGDLS, CDR2 YYNGEE. The CDR3 sequence is 15 residues long. The CDR3 nucleotides read TGTGCCAGCAGCGTACGCGGATCGAACACCGGGGAGCTGTTTTTT. As protein: CASSVRGSNTGELFF.

The chain recombines TRBV4-1 with TRBJ1-5; D not certain. The CDR3 sequence is 18 residues long. The germline gives CDR1 MGHRA, CDR2 YSYEKL. V dropped 1 base and J dropped 0 bases, with 16 bases sitting between them. CDR3 DNA: TGCGCCAGCAGCCAAGTTCTCAGTACCCGTTATAGCAATCAGCCCCAGCATTTT. Encoded protein: CASSQVLSTRYSNQPQHF.

The J gene is TRBJ2-7, the V gene TRBV7-2; tentatively, D is TRBD2 (6 bases). The V end lost 5 bases, the J end lost 6 bases, and 23 bases lay between the germline ends. The germline V gene encodes CDR1 SGHTA and CDR2 FQGNSA. CDR3 length: 16 amino acids. The CDR3 is CASSLTTHPGLSEQYF. CDR3 coding DNA: TGTGCCAGCAGCCTTACTACCCATCCGGGACTTTCCGAGCAGTACTTC.

This chain joins TRBV7-6 and TRBJ2-3; D ambiguous. The CDR3 covers 16 residues. V was trimmed by 1 base and J by 5 bases, leaving 16 bases between them. Looked up from germline, CDR1 is SGHVS and CDR2 is FNYEAQ. The CDR3 DNA sequence: TGTGCCAGCAGCTTAGGCGGCAGCCACCGCCGAGATACGCAGTATTTT. Translated: CASSLGGSHRRDTQYF.

The rearrangement joins TRBV6-5 to TRBJ2-3, with 13 bases aligning to TRBD2. From germline, CDR1 is MNHEY and CDR2 SVGAGI. V was pared by 5 bases and J by 6 bases, with 5 bases of the junction left unmatched. This CDR3 has 15 amino acids. Here the CDR3 reads CASSPTSGGRDTQYF. The CDR3, as DNA: TGTGCCAGCAGTCCGACTAGCGGGGGGCGGGATACGCAGTATTTT.

The chain joins TRBV12-3 or TRBV12-4 to TRBJ1-5; D gene unclear. The CDR3 totals 12 residues. V lost 3 bases and J 6 bases, leaving 6 bases between the germline ends. DNA for the CDR3: TGTGCCAGCAGTTTCGGGAGTCAGCCCCAGCATTTT. Protein: CASSFGSQPQHF.

The V gene is TRBV27, the J gene TRBJ2-3; TRBD1 matches 9 bases. The V gene's germline CDR1 is MNHEY and CDR2 SMNVEV (reference sequence). V trimming: 5 bases; J trimming: 6 bases; junction bases outside the gene matches: 12. CDR3 length: 16 amino acids. This chain's CDR3 is CASSKGQGSLWDTQYF. The CDR3, as DNA: TGTGCCAGCAGTAAAGGACAGGGGTCCTTGTGGGATACGCAGTATTTT.

The chain uses TRBV11-1 and TRBJ1-1, with 10 bases identical to TRBD1. Germline CDR1 and CDR2: SGHAT and FQDESV (reference sequence). The V and J ends lost 0 bases and 5 bases, in that order; junction bases with no gene match: 6. This CDR3 is 16 amino acids long. DNA of the CDR3: TGTGCCAGCAGCTTAGCTCATCGGACAGGGGGGACTGAAGCTTTCTTT. Protein sequence: CASSLAHRTGGTEAFF.

The chain uses TRBV5-4 and TRBJ1-2, with 12 bases fitting TRBD1. The CDR3 loop spans 17 amino acids. J gave up 4 bases and V 5 bases, and 12 bases lay outside the gene matches. Germline CDR1 SGHNT, CDR2 YYREEE (reference sequence). This chain's CDR3 is CASSDPGQGAPSYGYTF. The CDR3 DNA is TGTGCCAGCAGTGACCCGGGACAGGGGGCGCCTAGCTATGGCTACACCTTC.

Turning to this clone: In the same sample, other DNA sequences code for this CDR3. The chain has TRBV9 and TRBJ1-2, with 7 bases matching TRBD1. The CDR3 extends over 14 amino acids. V lost 0 bases, J lost 2 bases, and 1 base stayed unmatched. Per germline, CDR1 SGDLS and CDR2 YYNGEE. CDR3 residues: CASSVGTGNYGYTF. The CDR3 DNA reads as TGTGCCAGCAGCGTAGGGACAGGAAACTATGGCTACACCTTC.

The chain recombines TRBV29-1 with TRBJ1-5; 9 nucleotides line up with TRBD1. V shed 5 bases, J shed 6 bases, and the junction held 8 bases outside the gene matches. The germline gives CDR1 SQVTM, CDR2 ANQGSEA. There are 14 residues in the CDR3. The CDR3 reads CSVSMGQGGQPQHF. In nucleotides, the CDR3 is TGCAGCGTTTCCATGGGACAGGGCGGTCAGCCCCAGCATTTT.

The chain combines TRBV19 with TRBJ1-5, with TRBD1 as a possible D gene (6 bases). Trimming pared 7 bases from V and 5 bases from J, leaving 18 bases between. This CDR3 contains 15 residues. Germline CDR1 is LNHDA and CDR2 is SQIVND (reference sequence). This CDR3 is CASNKGIQGYQPQHF. In DNA form, the CDR3 reads TGTGCCAGTAATAAGGGTATACAGGGTTATCAGCCCCAGCATTTT.

V and J are TRBV11-2 and TRBJ1-5; weak D call: TRBD1 (5 bases). Deletions cut 1 base from V and 5 bases from J, with 15 bases between. CDR1 SGHAT and CDR2 FQNNGV come from the germline V gene. The CDR3 has 16 amino acids. Here the CDR3 reads CASSLGAGGEYQPQHF. The CDR3 DNA reads TGTGCCAGCAGCTTAGGGGCGGGGGGGGAATATCAGCCCCAGCATTTT.

V is TRBV9 and J is TRBJ1-4; 10 positions match TRBD1. J was trimmed by 3 bases and V by 4 bases; bases with no gene match: 6. The CDR3 contains 16 residues. Per the germline V gene, CDR1 is SGDLS and CDR2 is YYNGEE. The CDR3 region has the DNA TGTGCCAGCAGCCTCGGACAGGGGGGATCTAATGAAAAACTGTTTTTT. Its protein is CASSLGQGGSNEKLFF.

The J gene is TRBJ1-5, the V gene TRBV5-6; D is unclear. The V end was cut by 0 bases, the J end by 0 bases, with 7 bases between. Germline-derived CDR1 and CDR2 are SGHDT and YYEEEE. This CDR3 comprises 15 residues. CDR3: CASSLGLYSNQPQHF. CDR3 nucleotides: TGTGCCAGCAGCTTGGGTCTTTATAGCAATCAGCCCCAGCATTTT.

The chain employs TRBV18 and TRBJ2-2, with a tentative D call TRBD1 (6 bases). The CDR3 totals 16 residues. Trimming removed 2 bases at V and 1 base at J, with 11 bases between. Germline values: CDR1 KGHSH, CDR2 LQKENI. In DNA form, the CDR3 reads TGTGCCAGCTCACCATCCCGGGACAAGAACACCGGGGAGCTGTTTTTT. Translated, it gives CASSPSRDKNTGELFF. Full variable domain (missing parts from reference TRBV18 and TRBJ2-2): NAGVMQNPRHLVRRRGQEARLRCSPMKGHSHVYWYRQLPEEGLKFMVYLQKENIIDESGMPKERFSAEFPKEGPSILRIQQVVRGDSAAYFCASSPSRDKNTGELFFGEGSRLTVL.

This clone occurred a few times. In nucleotides, the CDR3 is TGTGCCAGCAGCCCAACAGGGGCTTTCTCCTATGGCTACACCTTC. This sequence encodes CASSPTGAFSYGYTF. The chain combines TRBV7-9 with TRBJ1-2; 7 nucleotides agree with TRBD1. Germline V gene lookup returns CDR1 SEHNR and CDR2 FQNEAQ (reference sequence). With 5 bases clipped from V and 4 bases from J, the junction kept 10 bases outside the gene matches. CDR3 size: 15 residues.

The chain joins TRBV5-4 to TRBJ1-1; D call uncertain. The CDR3 contains 15 residues. V was cut by 3 bases and J by 3 bases, with 15 bases left in between. Germline V lookup: CDR1 SGHNT, CDR2 YYREEE (reference sequence). DNA for the CDR3: TGTGCCAGCAGCTCCACCTCCTCGGCGGACACTGAAGCTTTCTTT. Translating gives CASSSTSSADTEAFF. The full variable domain, its missing parts supplied by reference TRBV5-4 and TRBJ1-1, is ETGVTQSPTHLIKTRGQQVTLRCSSQSGHNTVSWYQQALGQGPQFIFQYYREEENGRGNFPPRFSGLQFPNYSSELNVNALELDDSALYLCASSSTSSADTEAFFGQGTRLTVV.

This clone has a handful of counts. This chain connects TRBV29-1 to TRBJ1-5; no definite D call. The CDR3 contains 13 residues. Per germline, CDR1 SQVTM and CDR2 ANQGSEA. Trimming took off 6 bases at V and 10 bases at J, with 19 bases between the two ends. CDR3: CSVGRSGSSPQHF. The CDR3 bases are TGCAGCGTCGGACGATCGGGGTCCAGCCCCCAGCATTTT. The variable domain in full, completed from reference TRBV29-1 and TRBJ1-5, reads SAVISQKPSRDICQRGTSLTIQCQVDSQVTMMFWYRQQPGQSLTLIATANQGSEATYESGFVIDKFPISRPNLTFSTLTVSNMSPEDSSIYLCSVGRSGSSPQHFGDGTRLSIL.